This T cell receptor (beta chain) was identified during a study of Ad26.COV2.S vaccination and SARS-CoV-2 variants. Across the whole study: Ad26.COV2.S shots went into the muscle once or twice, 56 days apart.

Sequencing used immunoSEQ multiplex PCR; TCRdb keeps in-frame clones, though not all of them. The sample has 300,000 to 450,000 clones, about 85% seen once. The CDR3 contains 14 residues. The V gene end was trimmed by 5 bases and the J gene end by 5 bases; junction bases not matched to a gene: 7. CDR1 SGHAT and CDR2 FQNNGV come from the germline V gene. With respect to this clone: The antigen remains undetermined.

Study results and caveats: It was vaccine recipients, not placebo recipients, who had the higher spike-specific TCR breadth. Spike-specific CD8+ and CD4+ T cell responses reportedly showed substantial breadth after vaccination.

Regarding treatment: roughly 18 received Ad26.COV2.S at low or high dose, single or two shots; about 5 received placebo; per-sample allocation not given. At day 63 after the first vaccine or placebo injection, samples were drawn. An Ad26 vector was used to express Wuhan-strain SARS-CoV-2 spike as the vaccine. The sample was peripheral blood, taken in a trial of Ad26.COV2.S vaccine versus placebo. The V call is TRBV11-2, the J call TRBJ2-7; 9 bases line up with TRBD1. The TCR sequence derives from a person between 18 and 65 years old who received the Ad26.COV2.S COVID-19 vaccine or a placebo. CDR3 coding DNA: TGTGCCAGCAGCATGGACAGGGGTATACACGAGCAGTACTTC. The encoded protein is CASSMDRGIHEQYF. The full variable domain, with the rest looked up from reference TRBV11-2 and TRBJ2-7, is EAGVAQSPRYKIIEKRQSVAFWCNPISGHATLYWYQQILGQGPKLLIQFQNNGVVDDSQLPKDRFSAERLKGVDSTLKIQPAKLEDSAVYLCASSMDRGIHEQYFGPGTRLTVT.